This T cell receptor (beta chain) stems from a study of identical twins. TCRdb re-called the 5' RACE reads with MiXCR, one entry per CDR3 protein. The table records approximately 210,000 distinct CDR3 sequences, over 5% of them present only once. The sample holds a few counts of this clonotype. Antigen: not known. Whole-study results and caveats: There were fewer insertions in abundant cord blood beta clonotypes, but memory repertoires showed no such pattern. In beta out-of-frame sequences, the excess sharing between twins was weaker.

The germline V gene has CDR1 DFQATT and CDR2 SNEGSKA (reference sequence). The ends lost 5 bases at V and 6 bases at J; junction bases unmatched: 4. This CDR3 is 13 amino acids long. The same data also went into a second study, on T cells expressing NK-cell markers.

The chain has TRBV20-1 and TRBJ2-7; TRBD2 agrees at 13 bases. Sequencing was done on a sample of CD8+ T cells sorted from blood. The clonotype originates from a woman aged 18-30 years in good health. CDR3 protein: CSAQTSGRLEQYF. For the CDR3, the DNA is TGCAGTGCTCAGACTAGCGGGAGGCTCGAGCAGTACTTC.